Presented here are 8 T cell receptor beta chains from one specimen sequenced in a study of response to subunit inactivated influenza vaccine. TCRdb reanalysed the RT-PCR reads using MiXCR and keeps one entry per CDR3 protein. Of about half a million distinct CDR3 sequences in the sample, approximately 24% were seen once. The material was CD4+ T cells sorted from PBMCs, obtained roughly 5 days after vaccination. The source of these receptors is a man aged 45-65 years who received an inactivated influenza vaccine.

Only a few counts were recorded for this clonotype. This rearrangement joins TRBV10-2 to TRBJ2-7; the match to TRBD1 covers 9 bases. The V segment lost 2 bases and the J segment 3 bases; nucleotides outside the gene matches: 8. The germline V gene encodes CDR1 WSHSY and CDR2 SAAADI. The CDR3 is 16 residues long. The CDR3, as DNA: TGCGCCAGCAGTGAGGTATCCGGGACAGGGTTCTACGAGCAGTACTTC. This encodes CASSEVSGTGFYEQYF.

The V and J genes are TRBV5-1 and TRBJ2-4; 7 bases are shared with TRBD1. V lost 0 bases to trimming and J lost 0 bases; unmatched junction nucleotides: 3. Germline V gene lookup returns CDR1 SGHRS and CDR2 YFSETQ. This CDR3 has 16 amino acids. CDR3 in DNA: TGCGCCAGCAGCTTGGACAGGGGCTTAGCCAAAAACATTCAGTACTTC. Protein sequence: CASSLDRGLAKNIQYF.

The chain combines TRBV5-1 with TRBJ2-4; D may be TRBD1 (7 bases). Trimming took 7 bases from V and 4 from J, leaving 15 bases between them. The germline V gene has CDR1 SGHRS and CDR2 YFSETQ. This CDR3 is 14 amino acids long. The CDR3 spells CASHTGDSKNIQYF. The CDR3 coding sequence is TGCGCCAGCCACACAGGGGACTCTAAAAACATTCAGTACTTC. Based on the CDR3 plus reference TRBV5-1 and TRBJ2-4, the full variable domain is KAGVTQTPRYLIKTRGQQVTLSCSPISGHRSVSWYQQTPGQGLQFLFEYFSETQRNKGNFPGRFSGRQFSNSRSEMNVSTLELGDSALYLCASHTGDSKNIQYFGAGTRLSVL.

This chain joins TRBV29-1 and TRBJ2-5; 11 bases match TRBD2. Germline assignment: CDR1 SQVTM and CDR2 ANQGSEA. The CDR3 is 13 residues long. J gave up 2 bases and V 7 bases, and 3 bases lay outside the gene matches. The DNA of the CDR3 is TGCAGCGGTCGACTAGCGGGGCAAGAGACCCAGTACTTC. It encodes CSGRLAGQETQYF.

This clonotype was picked up a small number of times. The chain is built from TRBV10-3 and TRBJ2-3; D is undetermined. The CDR3 extends over 12 amino acids. V lost 7 bases and J lost 5, with 10 bases in between. CDR1 ENHRY and CDR2 SYGVKD come from the germline V gene. The CDR3 sequence is CAITQNGDTQYF. As DNA, the CDR3 is TGTGCCATCACTCAAAACGGAGATACGCAGTATTTT.

This clonotype was detected only once. This chain joins TRBV3-1 and TRBJ1-1; no firm D call. Germline V gene lookup returns CDR1 LGHDT and CDR2 YNNKEL (reference sequence). The CDR3 totals 16 residues. Deletions cut 4 bases from V and 0 bases from J, with 15 bases between. The DNA of the CDR3 is TGTGCCAGCAGCCCAACGGAGTGGACCTTGAACACTGAAGCTTTCTTT. Amino acid sequence: CASSPTEWTLNTEAFF. Using reference TRBV3-1 and TRBJ1-1 for the parts outside the CDR3, the full variable domain is DTAVSQTPKYLVTQMGNDKSIKCEQNLGHDTMYWYKQDSKKFLKIMFSYNNKELIINETVPNRFSPKSPDKAHLNLHINSLELGDSAVYFCASSPTEWTLNTEAFFGQGTRLTVV.

This clonotype was seen ten or more times. V and J are TRBV6-2 or TRBV6-3 and TRBJ2-1; the match to TRBD1 covers 9 bases. Germline-derived CDR1 and CDR2 are MNHEY and SVGEGT. This CDR3 has 17 residues. V lost 6 bases to trimming and J lost 1 base; unmatched junction nucleotides: 10. The CDR3 reads CASRPKAGTGSYNEQFF. The DNA of the CDR3 is TGTGCCAGCAGACCCAAGGCCGGGACAGGGTCCTACAATGAGCAGTTCTTC.

This clonotype showed up just a few times. The V gene is TRBV27, the J gene TRBJ2-7; 14 bases agree with TRBD2. With 6 bases clipped from V and 7 bases from J, the junction kept 8 bases outside the gene matches. The CDR3 loop spans 15 amino acids. Germline loops: CDR1 MNHEY, CDR2 SMNVEV (reference sequence). CDR3 region: CASRRLAGGPREQYF. The CDR3 DNA is TGTGCCAGCAGACGACTAGCGGGAGGGCCGAGAGAGCAGTACTTC.